This T cell receptor beta chain was identified in a study of response to subunit inactivated influenza vaccine. Whole-study results and caveats: It was the authors' suggestion that each seasonal influenza vaccination recruits few new T cells.

Germline-derived CDR1 and CDR2 are DFQATT and SNEGSKA (reference sequence). V lost 3 bases, J lost 4 bases, and 10 bases lay in between. CDR3 length equals 13 residues. This clonotype was counted a few times. Its antigen is as yet unknown. TCRdb recomputed calls from the RT-PCR reads with MiXCR, one row per CDR3 protein. The table shows a few hundred thousand distinct CDR3 sequences, with around 13% occurring only once. The material sequenced was PBMCs from blood, taken about 12 days after vaccination. This clonotype was obtained from a man aged 50 or older who received an inactivated influenza vaccine. The rearrangement joins TRBV20-1 to TRBJ1-5; D gene unclear. The CDR3 spells CSASGLLNQPQHF. The CDR3 nucleotides read TGCAGTGCTAGCGGACTGCTTAATCAGCCCCAGCATTTT.